This paragraph reports one TCR beta chain. The target antigen is unknown. This sample is part of a study of human T cells and chemical hapten exposure. Study findings and constraints: After DPC sensitization, TCRs above 1 in 1000 frequency showed no change. The study found expanded TCRs formed significantly more large CDR3 similarity clusters than controls.

TCRdb redid the calling of the RACE reads with MiXCR, one entry per CDR3 protein. The table has approximately 68,000 distinct CDR3 sequences, approximately 9% seen once. This CDR3 region has 14 residues. Trimming shortened V by 3 bases and J by 6 bases, and 11 bases separated the two germline ends. Per germline, CDR1 ENHRY and CDR2 SYGVKD. Time point denoted: patch test 2, 6 weeks after DPC sensitization. Noted treatment: therapeutic diphenylcyclopropenone sensitization with weekly scalp DPC. Suited to DPC and affected by alopecia, the donors ranged from 18 to 70 years old. The sample in question was whole blood, obtained in connection with sensitization to the hapten diphenylcyclopropenone (DPC). The V and J genes are TRBV10-3 and TRBJ2-2; D is unresolved. This receptor was obtained from a woman aged 45-59 years with alopecia areata. Some clones in this sample may be carry-over from other donors' samples. The CDR3: CAISEDFPPGELFF. The CDR3 DNA is TGTGCCATCAGTGAAGACTTTCCTCCCGGGGAGCTGTTTTTT.